This T cell receptor (beta chain) was sequenced in a study of blood T cell repertoires in COVID-19. For the study at large: The samples span acute and convalescent COVID-19 from the United States, Italy and Spain. Sources were T cells, B-cell-depleted T cells, or PBMCs; the material itself was cDNA or gDNA.

The CDR3 spans 14 residues. Germline V gene data show CDR1 as MNHNY and CDR2 as SVGAGI (reference sequence). Deletions cut 5 bases from V and 5 bases from J, with 15 bases between. Under the authors' procedure: Amplification of reference gene primers provided the estimated nucleated cell counts. Clones were sequenced by immunoSEQ multiplex PCR, and TCRdb holds only the in-frame ones, with some missing. That table furnishes V, J and clone size, whereas the DNA furnished D and trimming. Of approximately 230,000 clones detected, approximately 90% appear once; the ten largest clones hold about 2.2%. The sample consisted of peripheral blood. The rearrangement uses TRBV6-6 and TRBJ1-1; no clear D. The TCR comes from a man aged 25-40 years who had recovered from COVID-19. The CDR3 protein is CASSPPTVGTEAFF. The CDR3 DNA sequence: TGTGCCAGCAGTCCCCCAACAGTCGGAACTGAAGCTTTCTTT.